The T cell receptor beta chain described here comes from a study of monozygotic twins with inflammatory bowel disease. Findings and limits, study-wide: Fewer shared clonotypes with others were found in IBD patients than in healthy twins, especially with disease activity. Concordance status among twins (concordant versus discordant) showed no link to repertoire similarity, possibly from limited power. Among IBD patients, TCRbeta diversity (inverse Simpson) was lower than in healthy co-twins.

The CDR3 runs 17 residues. CDR1 is KGHSH and CDR2 is LQKENI in the germline V gene. In the case of this clonotype: Antigen: not known.

Both the TCRalpha cDNA and the TCRbeta cDNA were taken through two nested PCRs, lasting around 15 and 9 cycles. TCRdb re-called the 5' RACE reads and catalogs CDR3 proteins one per entry, DNA excluded. Its table lists a few hundred thousand distinct CDR3 sequences. The genes are TRBV18 and TRBJ2-1; TCRdb gives TRBD2 as the D gene, but with no DNA this cannot be confirmed. The sequencing sample was made of blood. The source of this sequence is a human donor with ulcerative colitis or Crohn's disease, or a healthy co-twin of an affected twin (not recorded which). Here the CDR3 reads CASSLQPGLADYNEQFF. Filled out from reference TRBV18 and TRBJ2-1, the complete variable domain reads NAGVMQNPRHLVRRRGQEARLRCSPMKGHSHVYWYRQLPEEGLKFMVYLQKENIIDESGMPKERFSAEFPKEGPSILRIQQVVRGDSAAYFCASSLQPGLADYNEQFFGPGTRLTVL.